Shown below are 22 T cell receptor beta chains from a single sample sequenced in a study of T cells in Graves' hyperthyroidism and ophthalmopathy. TCR beta CDR3 regions were amplified from RNA. RT-PCR in the first round (using the HTBI primer set) targeted the TCR CDR3. TCRdb used MiXCR to reprocess the multiplex PCR reads, holding one entry per CDR3 protein. The sample shows a few hundred thousand distinct CDR3 sequences, more than 20% of them seen only once. The sample consisted of blood. The receptor set was obtained from a man between 18 and 29 years old with Graves' hyperthyroidism.

With respect to this clonotype: A single base separates this from a much larger clone, so it may be a read error. The chain uses TRBV2 and TRBJ1-5, with D maybe TRBD1 (5 bases). Germline CDR1 SNHLY, CDR2 FYNNEI. The CDR3 contains 15 residues. The CDR3 spells CASRKGLYSNQPPHF. The CDR3 region has the DNA TGTGCCAGCAGAAAGGGGTTGTATAGCAATCAGCCCCCGCATTTT.

This clonotype was counted at least ten times. The chain uses TRBV6-5 and TRBJ2-7; 8 bases align to TRBD1. Germline loops: CDR1 MNHEY, CDR2 SVGAGI. J gave up 4 bases and V 2 bases, and 1 base lay outside the gene matches. The CDR3 loop spans 13 amino acids. CDR3 in DNA: TGTGCCAGCAGTTACGACAGGGGATACGAGCAGTACTTC. It codes for CASSYDRGYEQYF.

This clonotype has ten or more counts. The chain couples TRBV12-3 or TRBV12-4 to TRBJ2-2; TRBD1 matches 10 bases. The V and J ends lost 2 bases and 7 bases, in that order; junction bases with no gene match: 7. CDR3 length: 16 residues. The CDR3 nucleotides read TGTGCCAGCAGTTTAAGGGACAGGGGTTTCAACGGGGAGCTGTTTTTT. Protein sequence: CASSLRDRGFNGELFF.

This clonotype was seen repeatedly, ten times or more. V gene TRBV20-1 combines with J gene TRBJ2-7; 10 bases line up with TRBD2. Looked up from germline, CDR1 is DFQATT and CDR2 is SNEGSKA (reference sequence). V gave up 3 bases and J gave up 5 bases; unmatched junction bases: 7. The length of the CDR3 is 14 residues. In nucleotides, the CDR3 is TGCAGTGCTAGTGCGGGACTAGCGCGTCACGAGCAGTACTTC. The encoded protein is CSASAGLARHEQYF.

The V call is TRBV4-1, the J call TRBJ2-2, with D maybe TRBD2 (6 bases). Germline V gives CDR1 MGHRA, CDR2 YSYEKL. The V gene lost 1 base and the J gene lost 3 bases, with 9 bases spanning the gap. There are 15 residues in the CDR3. The CDR3 loop reads CASSQVGTYTGELFF. The CDR3 DNA reads TGCGCCAGCAGCCAAGTAGGGACTTACACCGGGGAGCTGTTTTTT.

This clonotype was picked up many times. This sequence joins TRBV27 and TRBJ1-2, with no clear D. CDR3 length: 13 residues. CDR1 MNHEY and CDR2 SMNVEV come from the germline V gene (reference sequence). V shed 2 bases and J shed 4 bases, with 8 bases lying between them. In DNA, the CDR3 is TGTGCCAGCAGTTTACGGGGTAGCTATGGCTACACCTTC. It codes for CASSLRGSYGYTF.

Details on this clonotype: Because the CDR3 is missing its conserved closing phenylalanine or tryptophan, this is likely a read error. V gene TRBV27 combines with J gene TRBJ1-5; D is perhaps TRBD1 (6 bases). Between the trimmed V and J ends, which lost 8 bases and 3 bases, there was a span of 8 bases. The CDR3 has 12 amino acids. CDR1 MNHEY and CDR2 SMNVEV come from the germline V gene (reference sequence). The CDR3 protein is CASGDINQPQHV. CDR3 DNA: TGTGCCAGCGGGGACATCAATCAGCCCCAGCATGTT.

This clonotype appeared a few times. CDR3 DNA: TGTGCCAGCAGCCGGGACAGCGATTCACCCCTCCACTTT. Its protein product is CASSRDSDSPLHF. The chain uses TRBV7-3 and TRBJ1-6; TRBD1 agrees at 7 bases. With V trimmed by 5 bases and J by 8 bases, 3 bases remained unmatched. This CDR3 contains 13 residues. CDR1 SGHTA and CDR2 FQGTGA come from the germline V gene. The variable domain in full, with the rest retrieved from reference TRBV7-3 and TRBJ1-6, is GAGVSQTPSNKVTEKGKYVELRCDPISGHTALYWYRQSLGQGPEFLIYFQGTGAADDSGLPNDRFFAVRPEGSVSTLKIQRTERGDSAVYLCASSRDSDSPLHFGNGTRLTVT.

This clonotype was seen repeatedly, ten times or more. This chain joins TRBV12-3 or TRBV12-4 and TRBJ2-7; 8 bases agree with TRBD2. CDR3 length: 15 amino acids. V trimming: 6 bases; J trimming: 2 bases; junction bases outside the gene matches: 9. CDR3 in DNA: TGTGCCAGCAGCCCCGGGAGCGGGGGAACCTACGAGCAGTACTTC. Translation gives CASSPGSGGTYEQYF.

The sample holds many counts of this clonotype. The gene calls are TRBV15 and TRBJ2-7; 8 positions agree with TRBD1. The V gene's germline CDR1 is LNHNV and CDR2 YYDKDF (reference sequence). The CDR3 loop spans 15 amino acids. Trimming took 0 bases from V and 6 from J; bases not matched to a gene: 7. CDR3 DNA: TGTGCCACCAGCAGAGAGAGGACAGGGCCCGGCGAGCAGTACTTC. Residues: CATSRERTGPGEQYF.

This clonotype was seen ten or more times. A much larger clone lies a single base off, so this may be a read error. The chain is built from TRBV7-9 and TRBJ2-7; unclear D gene. This CDR3 spans 12 amino acids. Per the germline V gene, CDR1 is SEHNR and CDR2 is FQNEAQ (reference sequence). The ends were cut back, 5 bases at V and 3 bases at J, with 8 bases in the middle. CDR3 nucleotide sequence: TGTGCCAGCAGCCTAGAGGACTACGAGCAGTACTTC. It yields the protein CASSLEDYEQYF. Drawing the rest from reference TRBV7-9 and TRBJ2-7, the complete variable domain is DTGVSQNPRHKITKRGQNVTFRCDPISEHNRLYWYRQTLGQGPEFLTYFQNEAQLEKSRLLSDRFSAERPKGSFSTLEIQRTEQGDSAMYLCASSLEDYEQYFGPGTRLTVT.

In its sample, this clonotype was seen many times. This chain connects TRBV7-9 to TRBJ2-7; 12 positions match TRBD2. J lost 3 bases, V lost 4 bases, and 4 bases had no gene match. The CDR3 is 15 amino acids. Looked up from germline, CDR1 is SEHNR and CDR2 is FQNEAQ (reference sequence). Here the CDR3 DNA reads TGTGCCAGCAGCTCCTGGACTAGCGGGGACTACGAGCAGTACTTC. Amino acids: CASSSWTSGDYEQYF.

This clonotype was found many times. This sequence joins TRBV6-5 and TRBJ2-5; the match to TRBD2 covers 8 bases. This CDR3 comprises 15 residues. Germline trimming cut 2 bases from V and 6 bases from J; bases unmatched to any gene: 8. CDR1 is MNHEY, CDR2 SVGAGI, per germline. CDR3 DNA sequence: TGTGCCAGCAGTTACGGAATAGCGGGGATGCAGACCCAGTACTTC. Amino acid sequence: CASSYGIAGMQTQYF.

V usage is TRBV29-1 and J usage is TRBJ1-2; 9 nucleotides match TRBD1. CDR3 length equals 12 residues. The V gene end was trimmed by 4 bases and the J gene end by 7 bases; junction bases not matched to a gene: 4. The germline V gene encodes CDR1 SQVTM and CDR2 ANQGSEA. CDR3 residues: CSVGQGVAGYTF. The CDR3 region has the DNA TGCAGCGTTGGACAGGGGGTGGCTGGCTACACCTTC.

Ten or more counts support this clonotype. The J gene is TRBJ1-2, the V gene TRBV24-1; D remains ambiguous. Germline V gives CDR1 KGHDR, CDR2 SFDVKD. This CDR3 region has 14 residues. V was clipped by 4 bases and J by 4 bases, with 12 bases between them. The chain's CDR3 is CATSEGDGTYGYTF. CDR3 sequence (DNA): TGTGCCACCAGTGAGGGAGACGGAACCTATGGCTACACCTTC.

The chain is built from TRBV11-1 and TRBJ1-2, with no clear D. The CDR3 consists of 18 residues. The V end lost 5 bases, the J end lost 5 bases, and 27 bases lay between the germline ends. Germline CDR1 SGHAT, CDR2 FQDESV (reference sequence). The CDR3 sequence: CASSLRRERENPSYGYTF. The CDR3 bases are TGTGCCAGCAGCCTCCGGAGGGAGAGGGAGAACCCATCATATGGCTACACCTTC.

In its sample, this clonotype was seen many times. The genes are TRBV5-5 and TRBJ2-5, with 7 bases matching TRBD1. The V gene's germline CDR1 is SGHKS and CDR2 YYEKEE (reference sequence). There are 14 residues in the CDR3. V shed 2 bases, J shed 4 bases, and the junction held 5 bases outside the gene matches. The CDR3 sequence is CASSLGGQRETQYF. The CDR3 DNA reads as TGTGCCAGCAGCTTAGGGGGACAGAGAGAGACCCAGTACTTC.

This clonotype was detected many times. The V gene is TRBV28, the J gene TRBJ1-2; TRBD1 matches at 8 bases. This CDR3 contains 14 residues. Germline CDR1 is MDHEN and CDR2 is SYDVKM. With 6 bases clipped from V and 6 bases from J, the junction kept 9 bases outside the gene matches. CDR3 sequence (DNA): TGTGCCAGCAGCCGCGACAGGGGATTTGATGGCTACACCTTC. Its protein is CASSRDRGFDGYTF.

This clonotype was detected once. The chain couples TRBV12-3 or TRBV12-4 to TRBJ2-3; no reliable D call. The CDR3 is 13 amino acids. V lost 7 bases and J 1 base, leaving 9 bases between the germline ends. The CDR3, as DNA: TGTGCCAGCACTGTATGGGGCACAGATACGCAGTATTTT. Protein: CASTVWGTDTQYF.

The chain is built from TRBV12-3 or TRBV12-4 and TRBJ2-7; a possible D gene is TRBD2 (6 bases). Trimming shortened V by 5 bases and J by 6 bases, and 20 bases separated the two germline ends. The CDR3 has 15 amino acids. The CDR3: CASSDPGLATPEQYF. In nucleotides, the CDR3 is TGTGCCAGCAGTGATCCGGGACTGGCAACACCCGAGCAGTACTTC.

This clonotype was counted many times. The chain uses TRBV6-4 and TRBJ1-1; 7 bases are shared with TRBD1. In germline, CDR1 is MRHNA, CDR2 SNTAGT. There are 20 residues in the CDR3. Trimming took 8 bases from V and 2 from J; bases not matched to a gene: 26. CDR3 nucleotides: TGTGCCAGCGGGTCGACGGACGGGGGAAGGACAGGCTCTTCCAACACTGAAGCTTTCTTT. Protein sequence: CASGSTDGGRTGSSNTEAFF.

This clonotype was counted at least ten times. The chain links TRBV20-1 to TRBJ2-7, with 9 bases fitting TRBD1. Germline V gene data show CDR1 as DFQATT and CDR2 as SNEGSKA (reference sequence). The V segment lost 6 bases and the J segment 2 bases; nucleotides outside the gene matches: 14. The CDR3 has 16 residues. The CDR3 reads CSAAKFTRDRAYEQYF. The DNA for the CDR3 is TGCAGTGCGGCCAAATTCACACGGGACAGGGCCTACGAGCAGTACTTC.